A selection of T cell receptor beta chains follows, all from one sample in a study of blood T cell repertoires in COVID-19. Assay used: immunoSEQ multiplex PCR; TCRdb lists only in-frame clones, some missing. This sample has tens of thousands of clones; more than 80% occur once, and the top ten carry 10% to 15%. Sequenced material: peripheral blood. Receptor source: a human donor in a cohort sampled during active COVID-19. Each CDR3 is given without its conserved first and last residue.

>TRBV3-1/TRBV3-2|TRBJ2-7
ASSQAGAGVFEQY
>TRBV4-2|TRBJ2-3
ASSQDLLAGRTSTDTQY
>TRBV7-3|TRBJ2-3
ASSQRTSGPDTQY
>TRBV5-1|TRBJ2-7
ASSPTAGASYEQY
>TRBV6-5|TRBJ1-1
ASTPPGGFEAF
>TRBV3-1/TRBV3-2|TRBJ2-7
ASSLSRYEQY
>TRBV15|TRBJ1-2
ATSLKTGGYGYT
>TRBV5-4|TRBJ2-3
ASTTRLAGGTDTQY
>TRBV7-9|TRBJ2-5
ASSEQGLETQY
>TRBV12-5|TRBJ2-1
ASGLVGGGNEQF
>TRBV14|TRBJ1-3
ASSQLANSGNTIY
>TRBV9|TRBJ2-7
ASSVRTGAYEQY
>TRBV18|TRBJ2-2
ASSPLRQAGELF
>TRBV5-4|TRBJ1-1
ASDSGGDAF
>TRBV7-9|TRBJ2-6
ASSLDSRANVLT
>TRBV15|TRBJ1-3
ATSPGRSGNTIY
>TRBV11-2|TRBJ1-2
ASSLGRIGDGYT
>TRBV5-1|TRBJ1-2
ASSLGDRAFGNYGYT
>TRBV5-1|TRBJ2-1
ASSLVAGGPGEQF
>TRBV6-2/TRBV6-3|TRBJ1-2
ASSYPGTVHGYT
>TRBV12-3/TRBV12-4|TRBJ2-4
ASTLGGNIQY
>TRBV6-6|TRBJ2-2
ASSPGLAGSVNTGELF
>TRBV11-2|TRBJ2-7
ASSHDTYEQY
>TRBV18|TRBJ2-2
ASSPPRGGSNTGELF
>TRBV6-5|TRBJ2-2
ASPRGGYGELF
>TRBV6-5|TRBJ1-6
ASIRGQSNNSPLH
>TRBV4-2|TRBJ1-2
ASSHMGTGGDYGYT
>TRBV6-1|TRBJ1-4
ASSAPGTGVYKNEKLF
>TRBV5-1|TRBJ2-1
ASRQDRVSYNEQF
>TRBV19|TRBJ2-5
ASSTTGFGQTQY
>TRBV19|TRBJ1-1
ASSIVMTAGPNTEAF
>TRBV12-5|TRBJ2-1
ASGLGAGQSYNEQF
>TRBV5-1|TRBJ2-3
ASSPQGAGIADTQY
>TRBV3-1/TRBV3-2|TRBJ1-6
ASSQALGQGNSPLH
>TRBV19|TRBJ2-2
ASSSSGGALGTGELF
>TRBV10-3|TRBJ2-7
AIRVSDAYEQY
>TRBV2|TRBJ1-5
ASKGQVTNQPQH
>TRBV4-1|TRBJ1-2
ASSPTGITHGYT
>TRBV5-1|TRBJ2-7
ASSLSRSGQGFEQY
>TRBV18|TRBJ1-2
ASSPEQGMGGYT
>TRBV5-1|TRBJ2-3
ASSPQLAGGTDTQY
>TRBV5-4|TRBJ1-2
ASSSPRTGSDGYT